The clone carrying this TCR beta chain was detected ten times or more. Its antigen is unknown. The sample originates from a study of T cells in Graves' hyperthyroidism and ophthalmopathy. Study information: Upon initial diagnosis and before any treatment, peripheral blood was collected.

Diagnosis of hyperthyroidism was new in patients aged 18 to 65, and its duration was under 2 months. The V gene lost 7 bases and the J gene lost 10 bases, with 7 bases spanning the gap. This CDR3 has 8 amino acids. Germline CDR1 is DFQATT and CDR2 is SNEGSKA (reference sequence). RNA transcripts yielded amplified TCR beta CDR3 regions. The HTBI primer set drove a first-round RT-PCR of the TCR CDR3. TCRdb re-analysed the multiplex PCR reads in MiXCR, keeping a single row per CDR3 protein. The sample carries hundreds of thousands of distinct CDR3 sequences, approximately 14% recorded once. Notes on the study in general: The model anticipated ophthalmopathy a median around six months pre-onset. Ophthalmopathy was told apart from stable hyperthyroidism by a 13 V-J model.

The chain couples TRBV20-1 to TRBJ2-5, with unresolved D. The sequenced material came from blood. The TCR was taken from a woman in her late teens or twenties with Graves' hyperthyroidism. CDR3 sequence: CSVEDQYF. The CDR3 DNA is TGCAGTGTAGAGGACCAGTACTTC.